This passage covers 24 T cell receptor beta chains from one sample sequenced in a study of CD8 T cells in ankylosing spondylitis. TCRdb fed the 5' RACE reads into MiXCR, producing one record per CDR3 protein. The sample includes about 130,000 distinct CDR3 sequences, about 13% of them seen just once. Sequenced input: blood, either unsorted or a sorted T cell fraction (not recorded which). Every receptor here comes from a female donor with ankylosing spondylitis or in good health (not recorded which).

The chain is built from TRBV12-3 or TRBV12-4 and TRBJ2-6; D remains unclear. This CDR3 region has 15 residues. The germline V and J ends were trimmed by 4 bases and 0 bases, with 7 bases remaining between them. The chain's CDR3 is CASSSTVSGANVLTF. CDR3 coding DNA: TGTGCCAGCAGTTCAACGGTCTCTGGGGCCAACGTCCTGACTTTC.

This clonotype showed up just a few times. The genes are TRBV28 and TRBJ1-4, with D possibly being TRBD1 (6 bases). The germline V gene encodes CDR1 MDHEN and CDR2 SYDVKM. The CDR3 is 16 amino acids. With 5 bases removed from V and 7 bases from J, the gap between germline ends came to 20 bases. The CDR3: CASSTSIGQHTEKLFF. In DNA form, the CDR3 reads TGTGCCAGCAGTACTTCAATTGGACAGCACACTGAAAAACTGTTTTTT.

This clonotype came up a few times. The chain combines TRBV29-1 with TRBJ2-1; a weak D match, TRBD1 (6 bases). V was clipped by 8 bases and J by 1 base, with 12 bases between them. This CDR3 is 13 amino acids long. Germline V gene sequence: CDR1 SQVTM, CDR2 ANQGSEA. The DNA of the CDR3 is TGCAGCTTCAACAGGGCTTCCTACAATGAGCAGTTCTTC. Its translation: CSFNRASYNEQFF.

The sample holds many counts of this clonotype. This chain links TRBV7-9 with TRBJ1-1; D ambiguous. Germline CDR1 is SEHNR and CDR2 is FQNEAQ (reference sequence). The CDR3 loop spans 14 amino acids. V was shortened by 4 bases and J by 1 base, with 10 bases between the two germline ends. The chain's CDR3 is CASSSSPGNTEAFF. CDR3 bases: TGTGCCAGCAGCTCCTCACCGGGGAACACTGAAGCTTTCTTT.

This clonotype has more than one count but fewer than ten. The rearrangement joins TRBV12-5 to TRBJ1-1; 7 nucleotides agree with TRBD1. Looked up from germline, CDR1 is LGHNT and CDR2 is FRNRAP. V was clipped by 0 bases and J by 1 base; unmatched bases: 5. The CDR3 consists of 16 residues. CDR3 nucleotide sequence: TGTGCTAGTGGTTTGGTACTGTGGGACAGGAACACTGAAGCTTTCTTT. Translation: CASGLVLWDRNTEAFF.

As concerns this clonotype: A much larger clone lies one base from this, so it may be a read error. The chain links TRBV9 to TRBJ2-7; TRBD1 aligns across 9 bases. The CDR3 loop spans 16 amino acids. Germline CDR1 SGDLS, CDR2 YYNGEE. The CDR3 region is CTSSVEDRGAFNEQYF. CDR3 DNA: TGTACCAGCAGCGTAGAAGACAGGGGGGCGTTCAACGAGCAGTACTTC.

The chain recombines TRBV5-6 with TRBJ1-6; D might be TRBD1 (5 bases). CDR1 and CDR2 from the germline V gene are SGHDT and YYEEEE. This CDR3 region has 13 residues. V was shortened by 2 bases and J by 8 bases, with 8 bases between the two germline ends. CDR3 DNA: TGTGCCAGCAGCTTCTCCAGGGATTCACCCCTCCACTTT. Its translation: CASSFSRDSPLHF.

This clonotype was seen more than once but under ten times. The rearrangement links TRBV12-3 or TRBV12-4 to TRBJ2-7; TRBD2 matches 11 bases. CDR3 length: 14 residues. The V segment lost 6 bases and the J segment 6 bases; nucleotides outside the gene matches: 7. The CDR3, as DNA: TGTGCCAGCAGCCTGACTAGCGGGATAGGCGAGCAGTACTTC. Residues: CASSLTSGIGEQYF.

This clonotype was recorded many times. The V call is TRBV10-3, the J call TRBJ2-3; 7 bases map to TRBD1. This CDR3 contains 16 residues. Germline V CDR1 and CDR2: ENHRY, SYGVKD. The V segment lost 5 bases and the J segment 0 bases; nucleotides outside the gene matches: 8. The CDR3 sequence is CAISQGQAFSTDTQYF. CDR3 nucleotides: TGTGCCATCAGTCAAGGACAGGCATTTAGCACAGATACGCAGTATTTT.

This clonotype was seen ten or more times. For the CDR3, the DNA is TGTGCCAGCAGTTTAGCCGGGGGCACCCTTAATGAAAAACTGTTTTTT. Translated: CASSLAGGTLNEKLFF. This chain joins TRBV12-3 or TRBV12-4 and TRBJ1-4; D might be TRBD1 (6 bases). CDR3 length: 16 residues. V gave up 0 bases and J gave up 4 bases, with 12 bases separating them.

Points on this clonotype: Just one base apart from a much larger clone, this may be a read error. V is TRBV12-3 or TRBV12-4 and J is TRBJ2-2; weak D call: TRBD2 (7 bases). The CDR3 loop spans 14 amino acids. The CDR3 nucleotides are TGTGCCTGCAGTTTAAAGGCGGGGGCTGGGGAGCTGTTTTTT. Translating gives CACSLKAGAGELFF.

At least ten counts were recorded for this clonotype. The chain employs TRBV7-2 and TRBJ2-3; 9 nucleotides line up with TRBD2. V shed 5 bases, J shed 4 bases, and the junction held 4 bases outside the gene matches. CDR1 SGHTA and CDR2 FQGNSA come from the germline V gene. CDR3 length: 14 residues. CDR3 in amino acids: CASSSGGPPDTQYF. CDR3 DNA: TGTGCCAGCAGCAGCGGGGGGCCTCCAGATACGCAGTATTTT.

This clonotype was recorded a few times. The chain combines TRBV6-5 with TRBJ2-7, with D perhaps TRBD2 (6 bases). The CDR3 is made up of 13 amino acids. V was trimmed by 7 bases and J by 8 bases, leaving 18 bases between them. Germline CDR1 reads MNHEY; CDR2 reads SVGAGI. The CDR3 bases are TGTGCCAGCAACTACGGTCGGGACTCCCAGCAGTACTTC. Translation gives CASNYGRDSQQYF.

This clonotype was counted ten times or more. The chain links TRBV11-3 to TRBJ2-3; 8 positions agree with TRBD2. CDR1 is SGHNT and CDR2 is YENEEA in the germline V gene. The V and J ends lost 2 bases and 6 bases, in that order; junction bases with no gene match: 10. The CDR3 loop spans 16 amino acids. CDR3 sequence (DNA): TGTGCCAGCAGCTTAAGTGGAAGCGGGAGTGGGGATACGCAGTATTTT. Its translation is CASSLSGSGSGDTQYF.

The chain uses TRBV19 and TRBJ1-5; 10 nucleotides agree with TRBD1. Germline CDR1 LNHDA, CDR2 SQIVND (reference sequence). V gave up 6 bases and J gave up 0 bases; unmatched junction bases: 11. The CDR3 totals 18 residues. CDR3 sequence (DNA): TGTGCCAGTAGCCGTAGGACAGGGGGAGGATATAGCAATCAGCCCCAGCATTTT. Translation: CASSRRTGGGYSNQPQHF.

The V call is TRBV20-1, the J call TRBJ2-1, with 9 positions matching TRBD2. Per germline, CDR1 DFQATT and CDR2 SNEGSKA (reference sequence). CDR3 size: 16 residues. J lost 4 bases, V lost 3 bases, and 10 bases had no gene match. CDR3 sequence (DNA): TGCAGTGCTAGGCCCTCTTTCGCGGGAGGGTACAATGAGCAGTTCTTC. Protein: CSARPSFAGGYNEQFF.

This clonotype was seen repeatedly, ten times or more. The chain couples TRBV20-1 to TRBJ2-3; no clear D gene. The germline CDR1 and CDR2 sequences are DFQATT and SNEGSKA (reference sequence). This CDR3 has 14 amino acids. The CDR3 is CSIPGRSQADTQYF. CDR3 nucleotide sequence: TGCTCAATCCCCGGCCGTTCCCAGGCCGATACGCAGTATTTT.

The chain uses TRBV2 and TRBJ2-7; 7 bases fit TRBD1. Trimming removed 5 bases from V and 3 bases from J; junction bases left unmatched: 13. CDR1 SNHLY and CDR2 FYNNEI come from the germline V gene. CDR3 length equals 16 residues. CDR3 bases: TGTGCCAGCAGTTCCCTAGACCGGGACAGCTTCTACGAGCAGTACTTC. This codes for CASSSLDRDSFYEQYF.

This clonotype came up many times. The chain couples TRBV29-1 to TRBJ2-1; maybe TRBD1 (5 bases). V gave up 6 bases and J gave up 3 bases, with 15 bases separating them. Germline V gives CDR1 SQVTM, CDR2 ANQGSEA. The CDR3 consists of 14 residues. The DNA for the CDR3 is TGCAGCGTCAAAGGGGATACTTTCTACAATGAGCAGTTCTTC. Translating gives CSVKGDTFYNEQFF.

This clonotype was seen more than once but under ten times. This rearrangement joins TRBV29-1 to TRBJ1-1; the D is unclear. Germline V gene lookup returns CDR1 SQVTM and CDR2 ANQGSEA. The CDR3 spans 13 residues. V was cut by 4 bases and J by 5 bases, with 14 bases left in between. CDR3 coding DNA: TGCAGCGTTGTTACCGGGGTAGTAACTGAAGCTTTCTTT. It codes for CSVVTGVVTEAFF.

This chain links TRBV3-1 with TRBJ2-5, with 8 bases fitting TRBD2. This CDR3 is 15 amino acids long. The V gene end was trimmed by 1 base and the J gene end by 4 bases; junction bases not matched to a gene: 5. CDR1 is LGHDT, CDR2 YNNKEL, per germline (reference sequence). The CDR3 DNA is TGTGCCAGCAGCCAAGCCAGCGGGGGTGGAGAGACCCAGTACTTC. Its translation is CASSQASGGGETQYF.

This clonotype was observed at least ten times. The chain links TRBV7-2 to TRBJ2-1; no definite D call. V was cut by 5 bases and J by 4 bases, with 9 bases left in between. Germline V gene sequence: CDR1 SGHTA, CDR2 FQGNSA. The length of the CDR3 is 13 residues. CDR3 region: CASSTPFYNEQFF. In DNA form, the CDR3 reads TGTGCCAGCAGCACCCCGTTTTACAATGAGCAGTTCTTC.

Only a few counts were recorded for this clonotype. The rearrangement uses TRBV7-8 and TRBJ2-3; 9 bases fit TRBD2. This CDR3 is 16 amino acids long. From germline, CDR1 is SGHVS and CDR2 FQNEAQ. V was pared by 1 base and J by 2 bases, with 4 bases of the junction left unmatched. CDR3 region: CASSLVAGGDTDTQYF. The CDR3 DNA sequence: TGTGCCAGCAGCTTAGTTGCGGGGGGGGACACAGATACGCAGTATTTT.

This clonotype was counted at least ten times. The chain has TRBV4-1 and TRBJ2-5; the D is unclear. The germline V gene has CDR1 MGHRA and CDR2 YSYEKL. Trimming took off 0 bases at V and 4 bases at J, with 6 bases between the two ends. This CDR3 spans 13 amino acids. Written as DNA, the CDR3 is TGCGCCAGCAGCCAAGACATTGCAGAGACCCAGTACTTC. Translation: CASSQDIAETQYF.